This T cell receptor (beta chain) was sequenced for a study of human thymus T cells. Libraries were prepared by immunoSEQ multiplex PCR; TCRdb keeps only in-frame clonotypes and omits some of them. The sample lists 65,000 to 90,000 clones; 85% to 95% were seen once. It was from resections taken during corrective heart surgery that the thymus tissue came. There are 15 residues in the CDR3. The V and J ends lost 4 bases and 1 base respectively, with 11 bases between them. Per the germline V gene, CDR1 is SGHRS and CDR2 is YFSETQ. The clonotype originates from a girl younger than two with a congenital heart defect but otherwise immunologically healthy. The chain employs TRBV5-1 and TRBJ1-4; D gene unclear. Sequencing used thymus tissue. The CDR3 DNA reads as TGCGCCAGCAGCCTGATTTTTGGAACTAATGAAAAACTGTTTTTT. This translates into CASSLIFGTNEKLFF.